This passage covers 16 T cell receptor beta chains from one sample sequenced in a study of cytomegalovirus exposure and HLA in healthy donors. The PCR ran on 60 Vbeta and 13 Jbeta primers. The method was immunoSEQ multiplex PCR; TCRdb's version includes in-frame clones alone and lacks a portion of them. The profile shows 100,000 to 150,000 clones, more than 60% of them singletons. The sample taken for sequencing was PBMCs. These receptors were collected from a man aged 18 to 30 in good health and CMV-seronegative.

Details on this clone: A junction end diverges from the germline sequence, so it may reflect a read error. The V call is TRBV7-2, the J call TRBJ2-7, with 13 bases aligning to TRBD2. Germline CDR1 SGHTA, CDR2 FQGNSA. The CDR3 sequence is 15 residues long. CDR3 in amino acids: CPSSDGLAGAYEQYF. In DNA, the CDR3 is TGTCCCAGCAGCGACGGACTAGCGGGAGCCTACGAGCAGTACTTC. Combining the CDR3 with reference TRBV7-2 and TRBJ2-7 gives the whole variable domain GAGVSQSPSNKVTEKGKDVELRCDPISGHTALYWYRQSLGQGLEFLIYFQGNSAPDKSGLPSDRFSAERTGGSVSTLTIQRTQQEDSAVYLCPSSDGLAGAYEQYFGPGTRLTVT.

This clone occurred a few times. This chain's CDR3 is CASRGGGSYNEQFF. As DNA, the CDR3 is TGTGCCAGCCGGGGGGGCGGGTCCTACAATGAGCAGTTCTTC. The chain recombines TRBV6-1 with TRBJ2-1; TRBD2 aligns across 8 bases. J was trimmed by 1 base and V by 8 bases; bases with no gene match: 4. Germline CDR1 MNHNS, CDR2 SASEGT. This CDR3 spans 14 amino acids.

The CDR3 DNA reads as TGTGCCAGCAGCTCCCAAATCGGGACCCAGTACTTC. Translated: CASSSQIGTQYF. The chain uses TRBV7-2 and TRBJ2-5; D is unclear. Germline CDR1 reads SGHTA; CDR2 reads FQGNSA. The ends were cut back, 4 bases at V and 7 bases at J, with 10 bases in the middle. The CDR3 length is 12 residues.

The genes are TRBV10-3 and TRBJ2-5; 7 bases match TRBD1. Germline loops: CDR1 ENHRY, CDR2 SYGVKD. Germline trimming cut 0 bases from V and 3 bases from J; bases unmatched to any gene: 7. This CDR3 contains 16 residues. The CDR3 spells CAISESENRGKETQYF. DNA of the CDR3: TGTGCCATCAGTGAGTCGGAGAACAGGGGCAAAGAGACCCAGTACTTC.

This clone was recorded a few times. The rearrangement joins TRBV28 to TRBJ1-1, with D perhaps TRBD1 (5 bases). In germline, CDR1 is MDHEN, CDR2 SYDVKM. Between the trimmed V and J ends, which lost 6 bases and 5 bases, there was a span of 16 bases. The CDR3 runs to 14 residues. Here the CDR3 DNA reads TGTGCCAGCAGCCGAGGAAGGGGTTGGACTGAAGCTTTCTTT. Translated: CASSRGRGWTEAFF.

CDR3 loop: CASSQVPGTSGRGSYNEQFF. The CDR3 coding sequence is TGTGCCAGCAGCCAAGTTCCCGGGACTAGCGGGAGGGGGTCCTACAATGAGCAGTTCTTC. V is TRBV14 and J is TRBJ2-1; the match to TRBD2 covers 16 bases. CDR1 SGHDN and CDR2 FVKESK come from the germline V gene. This CDR3 region has 20 residues. V shed 1 base and J 1 base; nucleotides not matched to a gene: 7.

This clone was detected a few times. The CDR3 here is CASSRHGTVANTGELFF. DNA of the CDR3: TGCGCCAGCAGCCGCCACGGGACAGTGGCGAACACCGGGGAGCTGTTTTTT. The chain recombines TRBV5-1 with TRBJ2-2, with 7 bases fitting TRBD1. Germline trimming cut 4 bases from V and 0 bases from J; bases unmatched to any gene: 9. Germline lookup yields CDR1 SGHRS and CDR2 YFSETQ. CDR3 size: 17 residues.

The chain couples TRBV29-1 to TRBJ1-2; D uncertain. The CDR3 sequence is 13 residues long. V lost 3 bases to trimming and J lost 2 bases, with 10 bases between them. The germline gives CDR1 SQVTM, CDR2 ANQGSEA. Here the CDR3 DNA reads TGCAGCGTTGACGAGAAGTCGAACTATGGCTACACCTTC. Translated: CSVDEKSNYGYTF.

The chain carries TRBV9 and TRBJ1-2; D is undetermined. This CDR3 has 13 residues. The germline V gene has CDR1 SGDLS and CDR2 YYNGEE. Trimming shortened V by 0 bases and J by 6 bases, and 9 bases separated the two germline ends. The CDR3 spells CASSVDLRNGYTF. The DNA of the CDR3 is TGTGCCAGCAGCGTAGATCTCAGAAATGGCTACACCTTC.

There are a few counts of this clone. The gene calls are TRBV14 and TRBJ2-1, with unresolved D. The CDR3 length is 13 residues. Looked up from germline, CDR1 is SGHDN and CDR2 is FVKESK. V was pared by 0 bases and J by 7 bases, with 7 bases between. CDR3 region: CASSQDLRNEQFF. As DNA, the CDR3 is TGTGCCAGCAGCCAAGATCTGCGTAATGAGCAGTTCTTC. The whole variable domain, filled in from reference TRBV14 and TRBJ2-1, reads EAGVTQFPSHSVIEKGQTVTLRCDPISGHDNLYWYRRVMGKEIKFLLHFVKESKQDESGMPNNRFLAERTGGTYSTLKVQPAELEDSGVYFCASSQDLRNEQFFGPGTRLTVL.

The rearrangement joins TRBV27 to TRBJ1-1; no reliable D call. There are 13 residues in the CDR3. The V and J ends lost 8 bases and 5 bases respectively, with 15 bases between them. Germline V CDR1 and CDR2: MNHEY, SMNVEV (reference sequence). The CDR3 loop is CASALGVWTEAFF. In DNA form, the CDR3 reads TGTGCCAGCGCTCTTGGAGTATGGACTGAAGCTTTCTTT.

The J gene is TRBJ2-7, the V gene TRBV28; D is possibly TRBD2 (6 bases). CDR3 length: 11 amino acids. CDR1 MDHEN and CDR2 SYDVKM come from the germline V gene. With 4 bases removed from V and 11 bases from J, the gap between germline ends came to 12 bases. For the CDR3, the DNA is TGTGCCAGCAGTTCCACGGGGGAGGAGTACTTC. Residues: CASSSTGEEYF.

The J gene is TRBJ1-1, the V gene TRBV13, with D unclear. CDR1 is PRHDT and CDR2 is FYEKMQ in the germline V gene (reference sequence). The ends were cut back, 0 bases at V and 8 bases at J, with 4 bases in the middle. The CDR3 sequence is 11 residues long. CDR3 amino acids: CASSLGREAFF. CDR3 in DNA: TGTGCCAGCAGCTTAGGCAGGGAAGCTTTCTTT.

V and J are TRBV10-3 and TRBJ2-1; 9 bases agree with TRBD2. Germline lookup yields CDR1 ENHRY and CDR2 SYGVKD. Losses at the gene ends were 0 bases for V and 5 bases for J; bases not matched to a gene: 8. CDR3 length: 17 residues. The CDR3 reads CAISESPTSGVNNEQFF. The CDR3 DNA is TGTGCCATCAGTGAGTCCCCGACTAGCGGCGTAAACAATGAGCAGTTCTTC.

CDR3 nucleotide sequence: TGTGCCAGCAGCTTATGGAGAGGCAGCGGGGGGAACACCGGGGAGCTGTTTTTT. This encodes CASSLWRGSGGNTGELFF. The chain carries TRBV7-6 and TRBJ2-2; 8 bases align to TRBD2. Unmatched junction bases numbered 9, after V lost 2 bases and J lost 1 base. CDR3 length equals 18 residues. Per the germline V gene, CDR1 is SGHVS and CDR2 is FNYEAQ.

This clone was counted between two and nine times. The chain carries TRBV5-1 and TRBJ2-1; TRBD2 matches at 8 bases. CDR1 SGHRS and CDR2 YFSETQ come from the germline V gene. The V segment lost 3 bases and the J segment 3 bases; nucleotides outside the gene matches: 8. CDR3 length equals 16 residues. Here the CDR3 DNA reads TGCGCCAGCAGCTGGGGCCCGGGGGGGGTCTACAATGAGCAGTTCTTC. This translates into CASSWGPGGVYNEQFF. Supplemented by reference TRBV5-1 and TRBJ2-1, the full variable domain reads KAGVTQTPRYLIKTRGQQVTLSCSPISGHRSVSWYQQTPGQGLQFLFEYFSETQRNKGNFPGRFSGRQFSNSRSEMNVSTLELGDSALYLCASSWGPGGVYNEQFFGPGTRLTVL.